Detailed here is one T cell receptor (beta chain). The target of this receptor is not known. No base qualities exist here, and no much larger clone lies one base off it. The sample comes from a study of T cell responses to AZD1222 COVID-19 vaccine (dated by TCRdb to about 2021). For the wider study: AZD1222 recipients given second doses at about 4 weeks or at about 12 weeks were pooled, since spike-specific TCR depth and breadth were not found to differ between the two schedules. A total of about 250 trial participants underwent TCR sequencing, of whom roughly 210 had received two doses of AZD1222 and roughly 26 had received two doses of the MenACWY control vaccine. Trial participants were enrolled into age subgroups of 18-55, 56-69 and 70-plus years, which contained around 150, 29 and 61 TCR-sequenced participants, respectively. The study at large found these results: Most participants were white British and females outnumbered males, and the authors suggested that clonal diversity may have been underestimated. Because no samples from the day 14 peak response were available, repertoires could be characterized only after the peak T cell response. Reportedly, almost half of the unique spike-specific TCRs recognized epitopes lying outside the regions that are mutated in the B.1.351 and B.1.1.7 variants. A significant rise in spike-specific TCR breadth and depth was observed after two AZD1222 doses relative to day 0 and relative to MenACWY recipients. The whole spike protein was spanned by vaccine-associated CD4 TCRs, and dominant responses were seen in regions 160-218 and 743-854. The 56-69-year group was small, and its depth increase did not reach significance, likely because of low power. Only five or six AZD1222 recipients were SARS-CoV-2 seropositive at baseline, limiting conclusions about previously exposed vaccinees.

The time point tag for this specimen amounts to: baseline before first vaccination. Vaccinee samples were obtained from the UK trials COV001 and COV002, which included a single-blind randomized controlled phase 2/3 trial of AZD1222 (ChAdOx1 nCoV-19) in healthy adults. For TCRbeta chain sequencing, PBMC samples from trial participants were taken at day 0 and at day 28 after the second dose. The CDR3 regions of human TCRbeta chains were subjected to immunosequencing. For the original study's pipeline: Repertoire TCRs were matched against a reference library of SARS-CoV-2-specific TCRs generated with the MIRA antigen-specificity platform. Breadth meant the fraction of unique TCRs that were SARS-CoV-2-associated, whereas depth meant the fraction of total T cells that were SARS-CoV-2-associated. Using the MIRA data, each spike-specific TCR was mapped to the spike region that the TCR reacts to and placed in a CD4 or CD8 class. Log10-transformed breadth and depth values were compared by one-way ANOVA with Sidak's multiple comparisons tests. The source is immuneACCESS, and TCRdb retained only in-frame sequences with V and J called. Part of the clones is not carried over; for the studies checked, unresolved V genes explain less than half of this, and the remainder is unexplained. The V and J calls and the clone size are those of that table, but D and trimming were determined from the DNA. The sample has approximately 100,000 clones on record, 85% to 90% of them singletons. Together, the top ten hold 16% of the sample.

Based on the germline V gene, the CDR1 and CDR2 sequences are MNHEY and SVGAGI. V trim: 0 bases; J trim: 8 bases; unmatched bases: 8. Reading from cysteine to phenylalanine, the CDR3 counts 15 amino acids. The sequence is cut down to CDR3 DNA, 45 bases in frame from base 1. The TCR comes from an adult in good health. The specimen comprised peripheral blood, sampled on day 0 of AZD1222 vaccination. This receptor chain uses TRBV6-5 and TRBJ1-1; 8 bases in the middle match TRBD1. The base sequence is TGTGCCAGCAGTTACTCGAGTTGGCAGGGGGCCGAAGCTTTCTTT. It is translated as CASSYSSWQGAEAFF.